Listed below are T cell receptor beta chains from one sample, sequenced in a study of CD8+CD57+ T cells in acquired aplastic anemia. TCRdb re-analysed the reads in MiXCR, keeping a single row per CDR3 protein. The repertoire has 55,000 to 60,000 distinct CDR3 sequences, approximately 50% of them found once; the top ten carry under 20%. The sequenced sample consisted of sorted CD4+, CD8+, or CD8+CD57+ T cells (not recorded which) from PBMCs. The origin of the receptors is a human donor with aplastic anemia. The CDR3 runs from the conserved cysteine through the conserved F or W. The D gene is left open where the match is weak. The size entry is marked missing in some rows and otherwise reads once, few, many or a size class.

d_call	clone_size	j_call	v_call	cdr3_nt	cdr3_aa
TRBD1	-	TRBJ2-7	TRBV4-1	TGCGCCAGCAGCGGGGGACAGACCTACGAGCAGTACTTC	CASSGGQTYEQYF
-	-	TRBJ1-5	TRBV3-1	TGTGCCAGCAGCCAAGGGACACTAGCGGGGGCGGATACGCAGCATTTT	CASSQGTLAGADTQHF
-	-	TRBJ1-6	TRBV15	TGTGCCACCAGCAGAGATCTGGGGAATTCACCCCTCCACTTT	CATSRDLGNSPLHF
-	-	TRBJ2-5	TRBV2	TGTGCCAGCAGTGAAGCGCTGGCGACTATACAGGAGACCCAGTACTTC	CASSEALATIQETQYF
TRBD1	once	TRBJ2-7	TRBV7-9	TGTGCCAGCAGACAGCCGACAGGGCCCAACGAGCAGTACTTC	CASRQPTGPNEQYF
-	-	TRBJ2-7	TRBV5-4	TGTGCCAGCAGCTCCACTCCTGGTTCGGACTACGAGCAGTACTTC	CASSSTPGSDYEQYF
TRBD1	once	TRBJ1-1	TRBV6-1	TGTGCCAGCAGGAGGGGGGACAGCCTCATGAACACTGAAGCTTTCTTT	CASRRGDSLMNTEAFF
TRBD2	many	TRBJ2-7	TRBV4-3	TGCGCCAGCAGCCAAGATTTAAGCGGGGATTCTGTAAACGAGCAGTACTTC	CASSQDLSGDSVNEQYF
-	-	TRBJ1-2	TRBV20-1	TGCAGTGCTAGAGATCCATTTCGACAGGCGAACTATGGCTACACCTTC	CSARDPFRQANYGYTF
-	few	TRBJ2-7	TRBV10-2	TGCGCCACTGGGTACGAGCAGGGAGGCTACGAGCAATACTTC	CATGYEQGGYEQYF
-	medium-sized	TRBJ2-1	TRBV29-1	TGCAGCGTCTGGGATGAAAATGAGCAGTTCTTC	CSVWDENEQFF
-	-	TRBJ2-7	TRBV7-2	TGTGCCAGCAGCTCAAGGCCTGCACTGATCTACGAGCAGTACTTC	CASSSRPALIYEQYF
-	-	TRBJ2-7	TRBV15	TGTGCCACCAGCGGGAGGCTAGCGTCCAGCTCCTACGAGCAGTACTTC	CATSGRLASSSYEQYF
-	many	TRBJ1-1	TRBV12-3/TRBV12-4	TGTGCCAGCAGCCCCTCCGGGACAACTGAAGCTTTCTTT	CASSPSGTTEAFF